Sequencing of this T cell receptor beta chain was carried out in a study of beta chain features in type 1 diabetes. Overall study results and limits: VDJ junctions from type 1 diabetes patients carried fewer insertions and larger deletions.

The ends were cut back, 6 bases at V and 1 base at J, with 13 bases in the middle. CDR3 length equals 14 residues. CDR1 and CDR2 from the germline V gene are KGHSH and LQKENI. This clone was seen many times. Antigen unknown. The study reverse transcribed the entire isolated RNA, so it sequenced expressed TCRB transcripts. The table came from immunoSEQ multiplex PCR; TCRdb's copy has only in-frame clones and leaves some out. This table holds a few hundred thousand clones, 25% to 30% found once. The chain carries TRBV18 and TRBJ2-7; TRBD2 is a possible D gene (5 bases). Input material: central memory CD4+ T cells from blood. The receptor's source is a man younger than 40 in good health. The CDR3 sequence is CASSPLGGSYEQYF. CDR3 DNA: TGTGCCAGCTCCCCGCTGGGCGGGTCCTACGAGCAGTACTTC. Together with reference TRBV18 and TRBJ2-7, the CDR3 gives the full variable domain: NAGVMQNPRHLVRRRGQEARLRCSPMKGHSHVYWYRQLPEEGLKFMVYLQKENIIDESGMPKERFSAEFPKEGPSILRIQQVVRGDSAAYFCASSPLGGSYEQYFGPGTRLTVT.